The 18 T cell receptor delta chains in this list originate from one sample, sequenced in a study of γδ T cells in repeated Plasmodium falciparum infection. Flow sorting of PBMC yielded separate Vgamma9/Vdelta2+ and Vdelta2-negative gammadelta T cell populations for bulk repertoire analysis. TCRdb redid the clone calls on the multiplex PCR reads with CATT. The data contain tens of thousands of delta-chain clones, over 0.75% of them seen just once; the ten biggest clones take up over 8.5%. Sequenced: gamma-delta T cells from blood. These receptors originate from a pool of human donors (malaria-infected and uninfected, not separated).

About this clone: The protein TCRdb lists belongs to a much larger clone and differs from this DNA's translation at residue 13, which points to a read error; the protein shown is made from the DNA. This rearrangement joins TRDV1 to TRDJ1; D is possibly TRDD3 (6 bases). V lost 7 bases, J lost 4 bases, and 37 bases lay in between. The CDR3 runs to 21 residues. The germline CDR1 and CDR2 sequences are TSWWSYY and QGS. In DNA form, the CDR3 reads TGTGCTCTTGCCCAAGGGGACCTCCGTGACACTGGGAGGCCCCTGAACGATAAACTCATCTTT. Residues: CALAQGDLRDTGRPLNDKLIF.

Concerning this clone itself: Translating this DNA gives a protein that differs at residue 7 from the TCRdb one, which belongs to a much larger clone; a read error is likely, and the protein shown is this translation. The V call is TRDV2, the J call TRDJ1; weak D call: TRDD2 (5 bases). The J gene, left out of TCRdb, was set here by checking the DNA against germline. Germline CDR1 GEAIGNYY, CDR2 EKD. The germline V and J ends were trimmed by 4 bases and 2 bases, with 10 bases remaining between them. The CDR3 has 13 amino acids. This CDR3 reads CACDPLQTDKLIF. As DNA, the CDR3 is TGTGCCTGTGATCCCCTTCAGACCGATAAACTCATCTTT.

In its sample, this clone was seen a few times. This DNA's translation differs at residue 4 from TCRdb's protein, which comes from a much larger clone; a read error is likely, and the protein shown is translated from the DNA. This rearrangement joins TRDV2 to TRDJ1; TRDD3 matches 9 bases. TCRdb carries no J gene annotation; the J gene was assigned here by matching the DNA with germline. This CDR3 has 18 residues. Unmatched junction bases numbered 16, after V lost 6 bases and J lost 0 bases. Germline CDR1 reads GEAIGNYY; CDR2 reads EKD. The CDR3 loop reads CACNSMGDKRGYTDKLIF. The CDR3 DNA follows: TGTGCCTGTAACTCTATGGGGGATAAGAGGGGGTACACCGATAAACTCATCTTT.

Regarding this clone: TCRdb's listed protein matches a much larger clone and diverges from this DNA's translation at residue 6, likely through a read error; the protein shown comes from the DNA. CDR3 sequence: CACDTEEVQYTDKLIF. In DNA, the CDR3 is TGTGCCTGTGACACCGAGGAGGTCCAGTACACCGATAAACTCATCTTT. The rearrangement links TRDV2 to TRDJ1; D is uncertain. In the absence of a J gene in TCRdb, the DNA was matched to germline to assign it here. The CDR3 covers 16 residues. V shed 0 bases and J shed 0 bases, with 13 bases lying between them. CDR1 is GEAIGNYY, CDR2 EKD, per germline.

About this clone itself: For this DNA, TCRdb reports the protein of a much larger clone, which diverges at residue 3, most likely from a read error; the protein presented here is translated directly from the DNA. The chain employs TRDV1 and TRDJ1, with 12 bases that match TRDD3. The J gene was not available in TCRdb and was assigned here by matching the DNA to germline segments. This CDR3 has 21 amino acids. Germline V gives CDR1 TSWWSYY, CDR2 QGS. Written as DNA, the CDR3 is TGTGCTCCTGGGGAATTCACGGCGGTACTGGGGGATACTGTCGTCATGGATAAACTCATCTTT. Its translation is CAPGEFTAVLGDTVVMDKLIF.

Of note for this clone: Translating this DNA gives a protein that differs at residue 10 from the TCRdb one, which belongs to a much larger clone; a read error is likely, and the protein shown is this translation. The J gene is TRDJ1, the V gene TRDV1, with TRDD3 matching over 7 bases. TCRdb does not report a J gene; here it was assigned by matching the DNA to germline references. The CDR3 consists of 19 residues. V was clipped by 3 bases and J by 5 bases; unmatched bases: 21. CDR1 TSWWSYY and CDR2 QGS come from the germline V gene. In DNA form, the CDR3 reads TGTGCTCTTGGGGATCACTTAGTTAGCCTGGGGATAACCAAGGATAAACTCATCTTT. This sequence encodes CALGDHLVSLGITKDKLIF.

This clone was seen repeatedly, ten times or more. The V and J genes are TRDV2 and TRDJ1; TRDD3 matches at 13 bases. The CDR3 contains 17 residues. Germline V CDR1 and CDR2: GEAIGNYY, EKD. The junction had 14 bases not matched to a gene; V was cut back by 4 bases and J by 7 bases. The CDR3 DNA reads as TGTGCCTGTGAACCTTTCTCTACTGGGGGATACGCTCCTAAACTCATCTTT. Translated, it gives CACEPFSTGGYAPKLIF.

As concerns this clone: The TCRdb protein comes from a much larger clone and disagrees with this DNA's translation at residue 15, likely due to a read error; the protein given here is derived from the DNA. The V call is TRDV2, the J call TRDJ3, with 12 bases that match TRDD3. The J gene was not available in TCRdb and was assigned here by matching the DNA to germline segments. In germline, CDR1 is GEAIGNYY, CDR2 EKD. The CDR3 extends over 20 amino acids. The CDR3 DNA reads as TGTGCCTGTGACAAAGTACTGGGGGATACCCTCTCCTGGGACGCCCGACAGATGTTTTTC. This sequence encodes CACDKVLGDTLSWDARQMFF.

On this clone itself: This likely came from a read error, as a far larger clone is one base away. The identical CDR3 is also encoded by other nucleotide sequences in the sample. The chain links TRDV2 to TRDJ1, with 9 bases matching TRDD3. Here the J gene was assigned by germline matching of the DNA, as TCRdb has none. Germline CDR1 is GEAIGNYY and CDR2 is EKD. CDR3 length equals 21 residues. The CDR3 nucleotides are TGTGCCTGTGACACCTTAAAATCGGGGGATACTGGCCTCATACACACTGATAAACTCATCTTT. This encodes CACDTLKSGDTGLIHTDKLIF.

Note on this clone: The protein TCRdb lists belongs to a much larger clone and differs from this DNA's translation at residue 3, which points to a read error; the protein shown is made from the DNA. V is TRDV1 and J is TRDJ1; D gene uncertain. The J gene comes from matching the DNA to germline here; TCRdb lacks it. Germline assignment: CDR1 TSWWSYY and CDR2 QGS. The CDR3 sequence is 16 residues long. V lost 10 bases, J lost 0 bases, and 21 bases lay in between. In nucleotides, the CDR3 is TGTGCTCCTGGAAAGTTCTTCGTCTCGTACACCGATAAACTCATCTTT. Translating it yields CAPGKFFVSYTDKLIF.

This clone was seen at least ten times. The V gene is TRDV2, the J gene TRDJ3, with 11 bases identical to TRDD3. V lost 3 bases, J lost 0 bases, and 12 bases stayed unmatched. The CDR3 covers 21 residues. Per the germline V gene, CDR1 is GEAIGNYY and CDR2 is EKD. The CDR3 bases are TGTGCCTGTGACCCCATTCCCCTACTGGGGGATAACTCCTGGGACACCCGACAGATGTTTTTC. Amino acids: CACDPIPLLGDNSWDTRQMFF.

This clone showed up just a few times. This is likely an artifact of a read error, given a far larger clone one base away. The sample holds other DNA sequences that translate to the same CDR3. For the CDR3, the DNA is TGCGCCTATCTTGGGGAGAACACCGATAAACTCATCTTT. Residues: CAYLGENTDKLIF. The V call is TRDV2, the J call TRDJ1; D is perhaps TRDD3 (5 bases). Assignment of the J gene here rests on matching the DNA to germline, because TCRdb gives none. Per the germline V gene, CDR1 is GEAIGNYY and CDR2 is EKD. The CDR3 runs 13 residues.

This clone has only a few counts. This DNA's translation differs at residue 3 from TCRdb's protein, which comes from a much larger clone; a read error is likely, and the protein shown is translated from the DNA. This chain connects TRDV1 to TRDJ1; maybe TRDD3 (5 bases). Because TCRdb records no J gene, it was assigned here through a match of the DNA to germline. The length of the CDR3 is 20 residues. Germline CDR1 TSWWSYY, CDR2 QGS. Here the CDR3 reads CAFGEPATQVVMAYTDKLIF. The CDR3 DNA sequence: TGTGCTTTTGGGGAACCCGCAACTCAGGTAGTGATGGCGTACACCGATAAACTCATCTTT.

In the case of this clone: With only one base between it and a far larger clone, this is likely a read error. Other DNA sequences within the sample encode an identical CDR3. The J gene is uncalled and the V gene is TRDV1; TRDD3, the D gene given by the table, was not confirmed from the DNA. Germline CDR1 is TSWWSYY and CDR2 is QGS. The CDR3 runs 18 residues. DNA of the CDR3: TGTGCTCTTGGGGAAATGGTGCTTCCCCGACCATATACCGATAAACTCATCTTC. It specifies CALGEMVLPRPYTDKLIF.

A few counts support this clone. Only one base separates this from a far larger clonotype, so it likely reflects a read error. Other DNA sequences in the sample encode the same CDR3. The chain is built from TRDV1 and TRDJ1; TRDD3 is a possible D gene (5 bases). TCRdb leaves out the J gene; it was filled in here by matching the DNA to germline. Germline V gives CDR1 TSWWSYY, CDR2 QGS. Trimming stripped 5 bases from V and 0 bases from J, with 22 bases between. The CDR3 is 18 amino acids. DNA for the CDR3: TGTGCTCTTGGGCTCCCCCTGGGCTCCCTCCGGTACACCGATAAACTCATCTTT. Amino acid sequence: CALGLPLGSLRYTDKLIF.

This clone was observed a handful of times. This probably arose from a read error, given a far larger clone one base away. Other DNA variants within this sample encode the same CDR3. There is no J gene call, but TRDV2 is given as the V gene; the D call in the table, TRDD3, was not verified against the DNA. CDR3 length equals 16 residues. Germline V CDR1 and CDR2: GEAIGNYY, EKD. The CDR3 loop reads CACDPLTGGYTDKLIF. CDR3 bases: TGTGCCTGTGATCCCTTAACTGGGGGATACACCGATAAGCTCATCTTT.

In regard to this clone: Translating this DNA gives a protein that differs at residue 3 from the TCRdb one, which belongs to a much larger clone; a read error is likely, and the protein shown is this translation. This chain uses TRDV2 with TRDJ1, with D perhaps matching TRDD3 (5 bases). The J gene, not given by TCRdb, was assigned here from a germline match of the nucleotide sequence. Germline CDR1 reads GEAIGNYY; CDR2 reads EKD. The CDR3 totals 15 residues. CDR3 residues: CARDTAGPGGDKLIF. The CDR3 coding sequence is TGTGCCCGTGACACGGCTGGCCCGGGGGGCGATAAACTCATCTTT.

On this clone: The protein held in TCRdb is that of a much larger clone and does not match this DNA's translation at residue 16, likely because of a read error; the protein shown is translated from the DNA. V and J are TRDV1 and TRDJ1; 9 positions match TRDD3. The J gene comes from matching the DNA to germline here; TCRdb lacks it. The CDR3 has 22 residues. The V segment lost 2 bases and the J segment 1 base; nucleotides outside the gene matches: 23. CDR1 TSWWSYY and CDR2 QGS come from the germline V gene. Here the CDR3 DNA reads TGTGCTCTTGGGGAAAGAAGATTGATTCCCTTCCCGACTGGGGGAAGCACCGATAAACTCATCTTT. Protein: CALGERRLIPFPTGGSTDKLIF.